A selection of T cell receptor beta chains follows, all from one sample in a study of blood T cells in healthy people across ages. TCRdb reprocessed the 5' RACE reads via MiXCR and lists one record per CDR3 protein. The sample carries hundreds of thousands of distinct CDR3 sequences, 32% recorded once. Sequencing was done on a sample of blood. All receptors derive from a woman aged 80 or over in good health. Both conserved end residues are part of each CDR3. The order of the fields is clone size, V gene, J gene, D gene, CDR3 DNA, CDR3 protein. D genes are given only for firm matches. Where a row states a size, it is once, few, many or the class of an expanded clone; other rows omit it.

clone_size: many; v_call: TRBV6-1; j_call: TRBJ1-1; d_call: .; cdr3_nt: TGTGCCAGCAGTGAACGGGCGGGAACTGAAGCTTTCTTT; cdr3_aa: CASSERAGTEAFF
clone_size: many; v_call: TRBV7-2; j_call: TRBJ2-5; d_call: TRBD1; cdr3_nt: TGTGCCAGCAGCCGTCCCGGGACAGGGCACGGGGAGTACTTC; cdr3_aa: CASSRPGTGHGEYF
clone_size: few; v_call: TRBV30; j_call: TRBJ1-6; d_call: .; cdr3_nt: TGTGCCTGGAGGGAGGGGCGGAATTCACCCCTCCACTTT; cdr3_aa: CAWREGRNSPLHF
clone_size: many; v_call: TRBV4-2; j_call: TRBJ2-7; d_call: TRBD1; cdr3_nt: TGTGCCAGCAGCCAAGCGGCAGGGGGTTGGACCTCCTACGAGCAGTACTTC; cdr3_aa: CASSQAAGGWTSYEQYF
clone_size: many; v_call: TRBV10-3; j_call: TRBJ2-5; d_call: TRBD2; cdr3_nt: TGTGCCATCAGGTCTAGCGGGGGGGCTATAGAGACCCAGTACTTC; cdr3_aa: CAIRSSGGAIETQYF
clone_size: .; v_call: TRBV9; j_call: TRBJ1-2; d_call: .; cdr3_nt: TGTGCCAGCAGCGGAGGTGGAGGTTTTAATGGCTACACCTTC; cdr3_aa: CASSGGGGFNGYTF
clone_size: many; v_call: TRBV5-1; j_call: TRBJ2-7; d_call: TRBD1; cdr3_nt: TGCGCCAGCAGCTTGGTAGCAGGGGGCGAGCAGTACTTC; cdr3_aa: CASSLVAGGEQYF
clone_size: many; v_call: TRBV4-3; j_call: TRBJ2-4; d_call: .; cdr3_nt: TGCGCCAGCAGCCAGGGACTGGGATGGGACATTCAGTACTTC; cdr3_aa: CASSQGLGWDIQYF
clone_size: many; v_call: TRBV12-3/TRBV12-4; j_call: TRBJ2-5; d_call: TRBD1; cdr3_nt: TGTGCCAGCAGTCAGGGACAGGGGGCGGAGACCCAGTACTTC; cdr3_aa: CASSQGQGAETQYF
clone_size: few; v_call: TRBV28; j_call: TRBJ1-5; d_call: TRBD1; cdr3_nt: TGTGCCAGCACCCGGACAGGAAATAGCAATCAGCCCCAGCATTTT; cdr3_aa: CASTRTGNSNQPQHF
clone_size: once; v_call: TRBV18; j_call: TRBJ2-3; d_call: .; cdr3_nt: TGTGCCAGCTCATCTTCGGCTGACACAGATACGCAGTATTTT; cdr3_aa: CASSSSADTDTQYF
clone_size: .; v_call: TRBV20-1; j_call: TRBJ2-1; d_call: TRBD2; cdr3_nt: TGCAGTGCCCCGGCTAGCGGGAGGGGGTATGAGCAGTTCTTC; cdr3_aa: CSAPASGRGYEQFF
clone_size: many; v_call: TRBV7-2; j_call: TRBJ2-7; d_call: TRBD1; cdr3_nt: TGTGCCAGCAGCTCTGGACAGGCTTCGTGGGAGCAGTACTTC; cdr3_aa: CASSSGQASWEQYF
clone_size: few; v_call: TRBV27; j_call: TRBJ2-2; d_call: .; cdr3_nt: TGTGCCAGCAGTTTTTCCGTTGGGGGGGAGCTGTTTTTT; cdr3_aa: CASSFSVGGELFF
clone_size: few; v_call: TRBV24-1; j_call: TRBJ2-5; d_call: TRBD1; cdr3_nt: TGTGCCACCAGTGATTTTTCCCGGACAGGGCAAGAGACCCAGTACTTC; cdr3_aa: CATSDFSRTGQETQYF
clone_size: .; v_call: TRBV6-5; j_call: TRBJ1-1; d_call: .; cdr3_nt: TGTGCCAGCAGTTACATGGGGAAAGAAGCTTTCTTT; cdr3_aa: CASSYMGKEAFF
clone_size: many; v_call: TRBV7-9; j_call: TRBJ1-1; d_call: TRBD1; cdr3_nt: TGTGCCAGCAGCTCCTCCAAGACAGGGATGAACACTGAAGCTTTCTTT; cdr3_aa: CASSSSKTGMNTEAFF
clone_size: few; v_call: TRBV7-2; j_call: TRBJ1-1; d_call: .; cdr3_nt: TGTGCCAGCAGCTTAGGGGCAGGGGTCGGCACTGAAGCTTTCTTT; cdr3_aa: CASSLGAGVGTEAFF
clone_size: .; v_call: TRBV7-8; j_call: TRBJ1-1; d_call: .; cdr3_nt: TGTGCCAGCGGCTCCAAGGTCGGCACTGAAGCTTTCTTT; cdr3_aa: CASGSKVGTEAFF
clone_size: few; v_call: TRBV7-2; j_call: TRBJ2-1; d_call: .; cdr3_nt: TGTGCCAGCAGCCCACTCCCTGGGACGAGACACAATGAGCAGTTCTTC; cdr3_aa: CASSPLPGTRHNEQFF
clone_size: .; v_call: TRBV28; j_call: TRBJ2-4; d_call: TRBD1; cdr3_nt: TGTGCCAGCAGAGGGACAGGGACCCCCCTGGACATTCAGTACTTC; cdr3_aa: CASRGTGTPLDIQYF
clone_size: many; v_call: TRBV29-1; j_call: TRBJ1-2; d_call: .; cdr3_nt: TGCAGCGTTGAAAGCCCCGGGCGGCGCCTTTATGGCTACACCTTC; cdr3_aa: CSVESPGRRLYGYTF
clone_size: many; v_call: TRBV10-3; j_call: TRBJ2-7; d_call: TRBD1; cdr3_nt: TGTGCCATCAGTGAGATCGTGCAGGGGGCGCTTGAGCAGTACTTC; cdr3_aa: CAISEIVQGALEQYF
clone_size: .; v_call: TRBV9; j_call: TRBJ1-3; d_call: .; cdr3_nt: TGTGCCAGCAGCGCCGAGGGGTTCGCTGGAAACACCATATATTTT; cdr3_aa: CASSAEGFAGNTIYF
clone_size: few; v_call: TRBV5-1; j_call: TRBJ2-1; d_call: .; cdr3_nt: TGCGCCAGCAGCTGGGCGCAGGTGGCAGGTGAGCAGTTCTTC; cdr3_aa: CASSWAQVAGEQFF
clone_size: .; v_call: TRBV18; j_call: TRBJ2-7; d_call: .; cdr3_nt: TGTGCCAGCTTCCGCGGGGACCTCCGGGACGAGCAGTACTTC; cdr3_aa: CASFRGDLRDEQYF
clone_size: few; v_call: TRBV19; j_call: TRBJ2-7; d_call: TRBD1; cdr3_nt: TGTGCCAGTAGTCACCGGGACAGGGCCGAGCAGTACTTC; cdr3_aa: CASSHRDRAEQYF